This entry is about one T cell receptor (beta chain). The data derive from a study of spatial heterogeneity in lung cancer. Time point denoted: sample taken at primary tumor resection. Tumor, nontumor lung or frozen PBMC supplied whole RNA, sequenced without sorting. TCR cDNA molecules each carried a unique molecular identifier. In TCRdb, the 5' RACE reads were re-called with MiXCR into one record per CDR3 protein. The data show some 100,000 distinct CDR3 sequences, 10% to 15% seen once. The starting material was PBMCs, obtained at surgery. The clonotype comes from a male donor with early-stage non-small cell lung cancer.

CDR3 bases: TGTGCCATCGGACAGGGATACAATGAGCAGTTCTTC. It translates to CAIGQGYNEQFF. The rearrangement uses TRBV10-3 and TRBJ2-1; TRBD1 agrees at 8 bases. The junction had 1 base not matched to a gene; V was cut back by 8 bases and J by 4 bases. The germline V gene encodes CDR1 ENHRY and CDR2 SYGVKD. The CDR3 extends over 12 amino acids.